Shown below are 21 T cell receptor beta chains from a single sample sequenced in a study of shared clonotypes between healthy human individuals. Profiling relied on immunoSEQ multiplex PCR, and the TCRdb table lists in-frame clones only, not all of them. The top ten clones hold about 1.5% of a sample with about 980,000 clones, more than 75% of them seen once. The sample was memory CD4+ T cells sorted from blood. The subset was: CD45RA-negative fraction. These receptors were collected from a man younger than 30 in good health.

This clone came up many times. Other DNA sequences in this sample translate to the same CDR3. This chain links TRBV6-1 with TRBJ2-5; no clear D. V was cut by 3 bases and J by 5 bases, with 4 bases left in between. CDR1 MNHNS and CDR2 SASEGT come from the germline V gene. The CDR3 runs 11 residues. The chain's CDR3 is CASSDLETQYF. In DNA form, the CDR3 reads TGTGCCAGCAGTGACCTGGAGACCCAGTACTTC.

This clone was seen just once. The chain couples TRBV4-3 to TRBJ2-4; possible D gene TRBD2, 7 bases. This CDR3 contains 18 residues. CDR1 and CDR2 from the germline V gene are LGHNA and YSLEER. Deletions cut 0 bases from V and 2 bases from J, with 17 bases between. CDR3 coding DNA: TGCGCCAGCAGCCAAGAGAAAGGGGGGGACGCTTCCAAAAACATTCAGTACTTC. Translating it yields CASSQEKGGDASKNIQYF.

The J gene is TRBJ1-5, the V gene TRBV6-6; D is unresolved. The CDR3 covers 14 residues. With 4 bases removed from V and 0 bases from J, the gap between germline ends came to 7 bases. The germline V gene has CDR1 MNHNY and CDR2 SVGAGI (reference sequence). The chain's CDR3 is CASSLTLSNQPQHF. DNA of the CDR3: TGTGCCAGCAGTTTGACACTTAGCAATCAGCCCCAGCATTTT.

The V gene is TRBV7-2, the J gene TRBJ2-2; D may be TRBD2 (7 bases). The CDR3 runs to 19 residues. V was clipped by 2 bases and J by 0 bases, with 19 bases between them. Per the germline V gene, CDR1 is SGHTA and CDR2 is FQGNSA. The CDR3 reads CASSLIGGGGRTNTGELFF. The CDR3 DNA follows: TGTGCCAGCAGCTTAATAGGCGGGGGCGGACGGACGAACACCGGGGAGCTGTTTTTT.

This sequence joins TRBV5-4 and TRBJ2-3, with 9 nucleotides matching TRBD2. The CDR3 contains 18 residues. Germline V gene sequence: CDR1 SGHNT, CDR2 YYREEE (reference sequence). The junction had 17 bases not matched to a gene; V was cut back by 3 bases and J by 6 bases. This CDR3 reads CASSSRGATAGGIDTQYF. Here the CDR3 DNA reads TGTGCCAGCAGCTCTCGGGGGGCCACAGCGGGAGGAATTGATACGCAGTATTTT.

V is TRBV5-1 and J is TRBJ1-6; perhaps TRBD1 as D (5 bases). The V gene's germline CDR1 is SGHRS and CDR2 YFSETQ. The CDR3 is made up of 16 amino acids. The germline V and J ends were trimmed by 0 bases and 2 bases, with 9 bases remaining between them. In DNA, the CDR3 is TGCGCCAGCAGCTTGGATACAGGTCCCTATAATTCACCCCTCCACTTT. Its protein is CASSLDTGPYNSPLHF.

The CDR3 nucleotides are TGTGCCACCAGCAGAAGGACAGTTTTACCGCGAAGCTCCTATAATTCACCCCTCCACTTT. Its translation is CATSRRTVLPRSSYNSPLHF. This chain connects TRBV15 to TRBJ1-6; TRBD1 is a possible D gene (6 bases). The CDR3 runs 20 residues. Germline loops: CDR1 LNHNV, CDR2 YYDKDF (reference sequence). Trimming took 2 bases from V and 0 from J, leaving 20 bases between them.

This clone has just a few counts. The V and J genes are TRBV5-4 and TRBJ2-7; TRBD2 matches at 9 bases. The CDR3 runs 15 residues. V trimming: 4 bases; J trimming: 0 bases; junction bases outside the gene matches: 5. Germline CDR1 SGHNT, CDR2 YYREEE (reference sequence). The CDR3 spells CASSRLAGASYEQYF. The CDR3 DNA sequence: TGTGCCAGCAGCAGATTAGCGGGGGCCTCCTACGAGCAGTACTTC.

As regards this clone: Other DNA sequences in the same sample also yield this CDR3. This rearrangement joins TRBV18 to TRBJ2-7, with a weak D call TRBD2 (5 bases). V lost 5 bases, J lost 0 bases, and 8 bases lay in between. Germline V gene sequence: CDR1 KGHSH, CDR2 LQKENI. This CDR3 contains 13 residues. DNA for the CDR3: TGTGCCAGCTCAGAGGGCACCTCCTACGAGCAGTACTTC. Translated: CASSEGTSYEQYF.

J is TRBJ2-7 and V is TRBV13; 8 positions match TRBD1. CDR3 size: 14 residues. Germline CDR1 reads PRHDT; CDR2 reads FYEKMQ (reference sequence). J gave up 2 bases and V 3 bases, and 3 bases lay outside the gene matches. The CDR3 DNA sequence: TGTGCCAGCAGCTTTAGGGACAGGCCCTACGAGCAGTACTTC. The encoded protein is CASSFRDRPYEQYF.

The chain is built from TRBV28 and TRBJ2-7; no clear D gene. The CDR3 sequence is 14 residues long. The germline V gene encodes CDR1 MDHEN and CDR2 SYDVKM. The V and J ends lost 3 bases and 3 bases respectively, with 12 bases between them. Here the CDR3 reads CASSFRGFNYEQYF. The CDR3 DNA reads TGTGCCAGCAGTTTCCGAGGATTTAACTACGAGCAGTACTTC.

This clone occurred a few times. The rearrangement joins TRBV28 to TRBJ1-1, with a weak D call TRBD1 (5 bases). CDR1 is MDHEN and CDR2 is SYDVKM in the germline V gene. This CDR3 region has 12 residues. V was pared by 5 bases and J by 6 bases, with 10 bases between. The CDR3 loop reads CASSPPRAEAFF. In DNA form, the CDR3 reads TGTGCCAGCAGTCCCCCCAGGGCTGAAGCTTTCTTT. The variable domain in full, with the rest retrieved from reference TRBV28 and TRBJ1-1, is DVKVTQSSRYLVKRTGEKVFLECVQDMDHENMFWYRQDPGLGLRLIYFSYDVKMKEKGDIPEGYSVSREKKERFSLILESASTNQTSMYLCASSPPRAEAFFGQGTRLTVV.

This clone has only a few counts. The V call is TRBV30, the J call TRBJ2-6, with no clear D. Deletions cut 0 bases from V and 0 bases from J, with 15 bases between. Germline CDR1 is GTSNPN and CDR2 is SVGIG (reference sequence). The CDR3 has 18 amino acids. CDR3 sequence reads: CAWSVEVLDNSGANVLTF. The DNA of the CDR3 is TGTGCCTGGAGTGTTGAAGTTCTAGACAACTCTGGGGCCAACGTCCTGACTTTC.

Comment on this clone: At the DNA level, this CDR3 is encoded by other sequences in the same sample as well. The chain carries TRBV2 and TRBJ1-1; TRBD1 agrees at 7 bases. The V gene's germline CDR1 is SNHLY and CDR2 FYNNEI. This CDR3 has 13 residues. V lost 5 bases and J lost 4; bases outside the gene matches: 4. In nucleotides, the CDR3 is TGTGCCAGCAGTTTCCAGGGGGGCACTGAAGCTTTCTTT. Its protein is CASSFQGGTEAFF.

V usage is TRBV5-1 and J usage is TRBJ1-6; D possibly corresponds to TRBD1 (6 bases). Trimming pared 7 bases from V and 0 bases from J, leaving 14 bases between. The CDR3 extends over 16 amino acids. Germline V gene sequence: CDR1 SGHRS, CDR2 YFSETQ. The CDR3 is CASGQGGSSYNSPLHF. The DNA of the CDR3 is TGCGCCAGCGGCCAAGGGGGTAGCTCCTATAATTCACCCCTCCACTTT.

The chain couples TRBV27 to TRBJ1-5; TRBD1 might be the D (6 bases). The germline V gene has CDR1 MNHEY and CDR2 SMNVEV (reference sequence). The CDR3 covers 15 residues. The V gene lost 6 bases and the J gene lost 0 bases, with 12 bases spanning the gap. The CDR3 reads CASSVNRVSNQPQHF. CDR3 nucleotides: TGTGCCAGCAGCGTAAACAGGGTTAGCAATCAGCCCCAGCATTTT.

This clone was observed a handful of times. V usage is TRBV5-4 and J usage is TRBJ1-1; TRBD1 is a possible D gene (5 bases). V dropped 3 bases and J dropped 8 bases, with 20 bases sitting between them. CDR3 length: 15 residues. Germline V lookup: CDR1 SGHNT, CDR2 YYREEE (reference sequence). The CDR3 DNA reads TGTGCCAGCAGCTCCCCACTCTCGGGGGTAGGGGAAGCTTTCTTT. Translation: CASSSPLSGVGEAFF.

The chain is built from TRBV7-9 and TRBJ1-2, with D uncertain. Germline values: CDR1 SEHNR, CDR2 FQNEAQ (reference sequence). V lost 2 bases and J 3 bases, leaving 4 bases between the germline ends. This CDR3 region has 12 residues. DNA for the CDR3: TGTGCCAGCAGCTTACAGCACTATGGCTACACCTTC. Translated: CASSLQHYGYTF.

This chain joins TRBV7-9 and TRBJ1-2; tentatively, D is TRBD1 (6 bases). Per germline, CDR1 SEHNR and CDR2 FQNEAQ (reference sequence). This CDR3 is built from 16 residues. V lost 0 bases, J lost 2 bases, and 13 bases lay in between. The CDR3 bases are TGTGCCAGCAGCTTAGCACGGGGGGCGCTGAACTATGGCTACACCTTC. Translated, it gives CASSLARGALNYGYTF.

This clone was detected a few times. The same CDR3 also results from other DNA sequences found in this sample. This sequence joins TRBV5-1 and TRBJ2-3; 11 positions agree with TRBD2. The junction had 1 base not matched to a gene; V was cut back by 0 bases and J by 4 bases. Germline assignment: CDR1 SGHRS and CDR2 YFSETQ. This CDR3 has 15 amino acids. CDR3 DNA sequence: TGCGCCAGCAGCTTGGTAGCGGGGGGGCCAGATACGCAGTATTTT. Translating gives CASSLVAGGPDTQYF. Together with reference TRBV5-1 and TRBJ2-3, the CDR3 gives the full variable domain: KAGVTQTPRYLIKTRGQQVTLSCSPISGHRSVSWYQQTPGQGLQFLFEYFSETQRNKGNFPGRFSGRQFSNSRSEMNVSTLELGDSALYLCASSLVAGGPDTQYFGPGTRLTVL.

The V call is TRBV7-2, the J call TRBJ2-4, with 11 bases lining up with TRBD2. CDR1 SGHTA and CDR2 FQGNSA come from the germline V gene. The CDR3 is 15 amino acids. Unmatched junction bases numbered 0, after V lost 4 bases and J lost 1 base. The CDR3 loop reads CASSSSGGAKNIQYF. The CDR3 DNA reads TGTGCCAGCAGCTCTAGCGGGGGGGCCAAAAACATTCAGTACTTC.